The clone carrying this T cell receptor (beta chain) was counted many times. The source of the sample is a study of T cell repertoires in cytomegalovirus infection. About the research overall: Matching HLA type, along with CMV infection, was indicated by public TCR beta signatures.

With 10 bases clipped from V and 5 bases from J, the junction kept 8 bases outside the gene matches. The CDR3 length is 14 residues. Per germline, CDR1 MDHEN and CDR2 SYDVKM. One entry per CDR3 protein, called by TCRdb with MiXCR from the reads. The data show roughly 280,000 distinct CDR3 sequences, with roughly 10% seen just once and around 16% held by the top ten. This chain links TRBV28 with TRBJ1-6, with TRBD1 matching over 7 bases. The sample was PBMCs. This clonotype was sampled from a human donor in good health (CMV status not recorded). Some clones in this sample may be carry-over from other donors' samples. The CDR3 region has the DNA TGTGCCACCGGAGGGGGCGCCGATAATTCACCCCTCCACTTT. Its translation is CATGGGADNSPLHF.